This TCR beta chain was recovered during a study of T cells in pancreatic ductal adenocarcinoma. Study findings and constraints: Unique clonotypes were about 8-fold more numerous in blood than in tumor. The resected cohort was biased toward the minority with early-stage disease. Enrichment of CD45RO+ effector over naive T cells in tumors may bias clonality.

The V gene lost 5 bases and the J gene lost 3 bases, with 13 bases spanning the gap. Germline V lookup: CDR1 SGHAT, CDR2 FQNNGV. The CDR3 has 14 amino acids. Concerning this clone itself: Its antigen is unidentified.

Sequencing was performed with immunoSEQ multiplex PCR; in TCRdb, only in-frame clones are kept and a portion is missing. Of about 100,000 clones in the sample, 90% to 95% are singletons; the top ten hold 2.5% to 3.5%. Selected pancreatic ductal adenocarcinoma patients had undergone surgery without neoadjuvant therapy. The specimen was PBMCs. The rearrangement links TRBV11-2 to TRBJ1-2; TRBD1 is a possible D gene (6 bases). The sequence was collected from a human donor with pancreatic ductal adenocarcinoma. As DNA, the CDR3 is TGTGCCAGCAGCGTCCTCAGGGGTTACTATGGCTACACCTTC. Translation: CASSVLRGYYGYTF.